The 17 T cell receptor beta chains listed next were all sequenced from one sample in a study of T cell repertoires in cytomegalovirus infection. MiXCR, run by TCRdb on the reads, gives a single entry per CDR3 protein. The sample lists under 600,000 distinct CDR3 sequences, 15% to 20% occurring once. Sequenced sample: CD8+ T cells from PBMCs. These receptors came from a human donor in good health (CMV status not recorded). Some clones in this sample may be carry-over from other donors' samples.

The J gene is TRBJ2-7, the V gene TRBV30; 13 bases fit TRBD2. V trimming: 0 bases; J trimming: 5 bases; junction bases outside the gene matches: 1. Germline loops: CDR1 GTSNPN, CDR2 SVGIG (reference sequence). The CDR3 has 14 residues. The CDR3 reads CAWSVGLAGDEQYF. The CDR3 nucleotides read TGTGCCTGGAGTGTTGGACTAGCGGGAGACGAGCAGTACTTC. Full variable domain (outside the CDR3, taken from reference TRBV30 and TRBJ2-7): SQTIHQWPATLVQPVGSPLSLECTVEGTSNPNLYWYRQAAGRGLQLLFYSVGIGQISSEVPQNLSASRPQDRQFILSSKKLLLSDSGFYLCAWSVGLAGDEQYFGPGTRLTVT.

This clonotype has ten or more counts. CDR3 nucleotide sequence: TGCGCCAGCAGCCAAGAGGACTGGACTTCCAATGAGCAGTTCTTC. Translating it yields CASSQEDWTSNEQFF. The rearrangement links TRBV4-1 to TRBJ2-1; TRBD2 might be the D (5 bases). This CDR3 has 15 residues. Per germline, CDR1 MGHRA and CDR2 YSYEKL. V was shortened by 0 bases and J by 6 bases, with 12 bases between the two germline ends.

This clonotype was detected ten times or more. The CDR3 nucleotides read TGTGCCAGCAGCTTAGTCCGGGGGGAGACCCAGTACTTC. Its protein is CASSLVRGETQYF. V usage is TRBV7-2 and J usage is TRBJ2-5, with D perhaps TRBD2 (6 bases). The CDR3 totals 13 residues. Per the germline V gene, CDR1 is SGHTA and CDR2 is FQGNSA. V was pared by 1 base and J by 5 bases, with 8 bases between.

J is TRBJ2-1 and V is TRBV3-1; D is perhaps TRBD2 (6 bases). Germline CDR1 LGHDT, CDR2 YNNKEL (reference sequence). The CDR3 is 13 residues long. The germline V and J ends were trimmed by 5 bases and 7 bases, with 12 bases remaining between them. CDR3 nucleotide sequence: TGTGCCAGCAGCTCACGACTAGTTAATGAGCAGTTCTTC. Protein: CASSSRLVNEQFF.

V gene TRBV7-9 combines with J gene TRBJ2-2; D is perhaps TRBD1 or TRBD2 (6 bases each). V lost 5 bases and J 0 bases, leaving 13 bases between the germline ends. The CDR3 is 16 residues long. Per germline, CDR1 SEHNR and CDR2 FQNEAQ (reference sequence). The CDR3, as DNA: TGTGCCAGCAGCCCAGAGGGGGGCCCGAACACCGGGGAGCTGTTTTTT. Translated: CASSPEGGPNTGELFF. Variable domain in full (rest from reference TRBV7-9 and TRBJ2-2): DTGVSQNPRHKITKRGQNVTFRCDPISEHNRLYWYRQTLGQGPEFLTYFQNEAQLEKSRLLSDRFSAERPKGSFSTLEIQRTEQGDSAMYLCASSPEGGPNTGELFFGEGSRLTVL.

This clonotype was seen more than once but under ten times. The rearrangement joins TRBV28 to TRBJ2-1; D might be TRBD2 (6 bases). Trimming took 3 bases from V and 6 from J, leaving 12 bases between them. The CDR3 covers 14 residues. Germline values: CDR1 MDHEN, CDR2 SYDVKM. Here the CDR3 reads CASSFRLARNEQFF. Here the CDR3 DNA reads TGTGCCAGCAGTTTTAGGCTAGCGCGCAATGAGCAGTTCTTC.

This clonotype has just a few counts. CDR3 residues: CATSIGTLNTEAFF. In DNA, the CDR3 is TGTGCCACCAGCATAGGGACGTTGAACACTGAAGCTTTCTTT. V gene TRBV15 combines with J gene TRBJ1-1; TRBD1 is a possible D gene (5 bases). V was shortened by 4 bases and J by 0 bases, with 9 bases between the two germline ends. From germline, CDR1 is LNHNV and CDR2 YYDKDF (reference sequence). This CDR3 spans 14 amino acids. The variable domain in full, completed from reference TRBV15 and TRBJ1-1, reads DAMVIQNPRYQVTQFGKPVTLSCSQTLNHNVMYWYQQKSSQAPKLLFHYYDKDFNNEADTPDNFQSRRPNTSFCFLDIRSPGLGDTAMYLCATSIGTLNTEAFFGQGTRLTVV.

This rearrangement joins TRBV28 to TRBJ1-5; D not certain. This CDR3 contains 14 residues. Germline values: CDR1 MDHEN, CDR2 SYDVKM. Trimming stripped 3 bases from V and 6 bases from J, with 12 bases between. The CDR3 DNA reads TGTGCCAGCAGTTTTTCCTTGGGTAGTCAGCCCCAGCATTTT. Amino acids: CASSFSLGSQPQHF.

This clonotype showed up many times. The chain carries TRBV6-1 and TRBJ1-5, with TRBD1 identical over 9 bases. The trim removed 5 bases at V and 1 base at J, leaving 9 bases unmatched. The CDR3 extends over 17 amino acids. Germline V gene lookup returns CDR1 MNHNS and CDR2 SASEGT. This CDR3 is CASSPKRTGASNQPQHF. The CDR3 region has the DNA TGTGCCAGCAGTCCAAAGAGGACAGGGGCGAGCAATCAGCCCCAGCATTTT.

The chain joins TRBV11-3 to TRBJ2-1; possibly TRBD2 for D (6 bases). This CDR3 region has 12 residues. V lost 6 bases and J lost 12, with 15 bases in between. The V gene's germline CDR1 is SGHNT and CDR2 YENEEA. The CDR3 here is CASRKTGGVQFF. CDR3 nucleotide sequence: TGTGCCAGCAGAAAAACCGGGGGTGTGCAGTTCTTC. Complete variable domain (other parts from reference TRBV11-3 and TRBJ2-1): EAGVVQSPRYKIIEKKQPVAFWCNPISGHNTLYWYLQNLGQGPELLIRYENEEAVDDSQLPKDRFSAERLKGVDSTLKIQPAELGDSAVYLCASRKTGGVQFFGPGTRLTVL.

The rearrangement links TRBV19 to TRBJ1-1; D gene uncertain. This CDR3 has 14 residues. Germline V CDR1 and CDR2: LNHDA, SQIVND (reference sequence). Trimming stripped 5 bases from V and 1 base from J, with 11 bases between. CDR3 in amino acids: CASSPFDGNTEAFF. CDR3 DNA: TGTGCCAGTAGTCCGTTCGACGGGAACACTGAAGCTTTCTTT. Drawing the rest from reference TRBV19 and TRBJ1-1, the complete variable domain is DGGITQSPKYLFRKEGQNVTLSCEQNLNHDAMYWYRQDPGQGLRLIYYSQIVNDFQKGDIAEGYSVSREKKESFPLTVTSAQKNPTAFYLCASSPFDGNTEAFFGQGTRLTVV.

The sample holds many counts of this clonotype. CDR3: CASSSSSGILYEQYF. The CDR3 DNA reads as TGTGCCAGCAGTTCGTCTAGCGGGATCCTCTACGAGCAGTACTTC. The chain combines TRBV7-9 with TRBJ2-7, with 9 bases identical to TRBD2. The V and J ends lost 6 bases and 3 bases, in that order; junction bases with no gene match: 9. Germline CDR1 reads SEHNR; CDR2 reads FQNEAQ (reference sequence). The length of the CDR3 is 15 residues.

The table lists this clonotype with a few counts. This chain links TRBV7-2 with TRBJ2-2, with no clear D. The CDR3 runs 14 residues. The V gene's germline CDR1 is SGHTA and CDR2 FQGNSA. V lost 1 base and J 2 bases, leaving 5 bases between the germline ends. The CDR3 reads CASSLDSNTGELFF. CDR3 coding DNA: TGTGCCAGCAGCTTAGACAGCAACACCGGGGAGCTGTTTTTT.

This clonotype was recorded many times. The chain uses TRBV12-3 or TRBV12-4 and TRBJ1-3; TRBD1 aligns across 9 bases. V lost 5 bases and J lost 4; bases outside the gene matches: 12. The CDR3 runs to 17 residues. This CDR3 reads CASSDPTGQGYGNTIYF. DNA of the CDR3: TGTGCCAGCAGTGATCCTACAGGACAGGGGTACGGAAACACCATATATTTT.

This clonotype was seen repeatedly, ten times or more. This sequence joins TRBV7-9 and TRBJ1-1; D not certain. Germline CDR1 SEHNR, CDR2 FQNEAQ (reference sequence). CDR3 length equals 13 residues. The germline V and J ends were trimmed by 3 bases and 6 bases, with 11 bases remaining between them. The CDR3 is CASSFYGEAEAFF. Here the CDR3 DNA reads TGTGCCAGCAGCTTTTACGGGGAAGCTGAAGCTTTCTTT.

This clonotype was observed a handful of times. V and J are TRBV19 and TRBJ2-2, with D perhaps matching TRBD2 (5 bases). The germline V gene has CDR1 LNHDA and CDR2 SQIVND (reference sequence). V lost 11 bases, J lost 8 bases, and 21 bases lay in between. CDR3 length: 14 amino acids. This CDR3 is CASTGKLLNGELFF. CDR3 coding DNA: TGTGCCTCCACGGGGAAGCTACTGAATGGGGAGCTGTTTTTT. Supplemented by reference TRBV19 and TRBJ2-2, the full variable domain reads DGGITQSPKYLFRKEGQNVTLSCEQNLNHDAMYWYRQDPGQGLRLIYYSQIVNDFQKGDIAEGYSVSREKKESFPLTVTSAQKNPTAFYLCASTGKLLNGELFFGEGSRLTVL.

The rearrangement joins TRBV7-6 to TRBJ1-5; TRBD1 might be the D (5 bases). V was pared by 4 bases and J by 7 bases, with 11 bases between. Germline assignment: CDR1 SGHVS and CDR2 FNYEAQ. CDR3 length equals 13 residues. CDR3 region: CASSSDWGQPQHF. Written as DNA, the CDR3 is TGTGCCAGCAGCTCAGATTGGGGGCAGCCCCAGCATTTT.